This T cell receptor (beta chain) is drawn from a study of blood T cells in healthy people across ages. This clonotype occurred a few times. V was pared by 4 bases and J by 3 bases, with 3 bases of the junction left unmatched. This CDR3 has 14 residues. Germline CDR1 and CDR2: SNHLY and FYNNEI. Next came a second PCR, run for about 6 to 12 cycles, which used a sample-barcoded 5' primer along with a J-beta primer mix. All samples gave at least 2.5 million CDR3-containing paired-end reads. One entry per CDR3 protein results from TCRdb running MiXCR on the 5' RACE reads. The data show approximately 780,000 distinct CDR3 sequences, with more than 25% seen just once and about 3% held by the top ten. The sample also formed part of further work on T cells of mothers and their children. That investigation notes: Related mother-child pairs showed slightly higher but non-significant overlap than unrelated pairs.

This rearrangement joins TRBV2 to TRBJ2-5, with 9 bases lining up with TRBD2. The clonotype was recovered from a boy aged 10-17 years in good health. Sequencing used blood. Here the CDR3 reads CASSGLAGKETQYF. Here the CDR3 DNA reads TGTGCCAGCAGTGGGCTAGCGGGGAAAGAGACCCAGTACTTC.